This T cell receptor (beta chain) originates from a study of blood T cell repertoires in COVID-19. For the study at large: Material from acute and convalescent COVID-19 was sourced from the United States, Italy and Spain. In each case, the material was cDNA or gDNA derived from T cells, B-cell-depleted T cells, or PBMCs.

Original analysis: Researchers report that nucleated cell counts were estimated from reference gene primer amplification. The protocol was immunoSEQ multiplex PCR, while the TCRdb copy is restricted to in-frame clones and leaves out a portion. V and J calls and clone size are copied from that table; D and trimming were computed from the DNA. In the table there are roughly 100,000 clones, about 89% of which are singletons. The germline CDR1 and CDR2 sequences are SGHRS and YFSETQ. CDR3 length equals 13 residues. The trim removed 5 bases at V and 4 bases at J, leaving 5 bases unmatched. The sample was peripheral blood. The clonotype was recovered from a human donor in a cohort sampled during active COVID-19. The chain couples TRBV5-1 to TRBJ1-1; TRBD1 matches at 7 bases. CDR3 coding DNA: TGCGCCAGCAGTCGAGACAGGGCCACTGAAGCTTTCTTT. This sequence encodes CASSRDRATEAFF. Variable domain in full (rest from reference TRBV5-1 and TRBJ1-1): KAGVTQTPRYLIKTRGQQVTLSCSPISGHRSVSWYQQTPGQGLQFLFEYFSETQRNKGNFPGRFSGRQFSNSRSEMNVSTLELGDSALYLCASSRDRATEAFFGQGTRLTVV.